The 10 T cell receptor beta chains presented below share a single source sample, sequenced in a study of cytotoxic CD8 clonotypes in ibrutinib-treated CLL. Profiling relied on immunoSEQ multiplex PCR, and the TCRdb table lists in-frame clones only, not all of them. Here the sample spans roughly 170,000 clones, approximately 80% being singletons. The sequenced sample was PBMCs, obtained after 24 months of ibrutinib treatment. These TCRs come from a human donor with chronic lymphocytic leukemia.

The chain employs TRBV28 and TRBJ2-7; 8 bases are shared with TRBD1. Germline CDR1 and CDR2: MDHEN and SYDVKM. CDR3 length: 18 amino acids. The ends lost 3 bases at V and 4 bases at J; junction bases unmatched: 17. The CDR3 sequence is CASSLPPQGASILYEQYF. The CDR3 nucleotides are TGTGCCAGCAGTTTGCCCCCTCAGGGGGCCTCCATACTTTACGAGCAGTACTTC.

This chain joins TRBV5-1 and TRBJ2-7, with 7 positions matching TRBD2. V shed 1 base and J 7 bases; nucleotides not matched to a gene: 8. The CDR3 has 14 residues. Germline V gene sequence: CDR1 SGHRS, CDR2 YFSETQ. CDR3 in DNA: TGCGCCAGCAGCTTGCTCGGCGGGGGATGGGAGCAGTACTTC. Translated, it gives CASSLLGGGWEQYF.

The chain uses TRBV15 and TRBJ2-7, with 10 positions matching TRBD1. The CDR3 has 14 amino acids. CDR1 is LNHNV and CDR2 is YYDKDF in the germline V gene (reference sequence). V lost 3 bases and J lost 7; bases outside the gene matches: 6. The CDR3 region has the DNA TGTGCCACCAGCAGGGCAGGACAGGGGGAAGAGCAGTACTTC. Its translation is CATSRAGQGEEQYF.

This chain joins TRBV27 and TRBJ2-7; weak D call: TRBD2 (5 bases). CDR1 MNHEY and CDR2 SMNVEV come from the germline V gene (reference sequence). CDR3 size: 14 residues. V was clipped by 3 bases and J by 0 bases, with 9 bases between them. The CDR3 DNA reads as TGTGCCAGCAGTTTTGCGGGTGGCTCCTACGAGCAGTACTTC. Amino acid sequence: CASSFAGGSYEQYF.

The genes are TRBV5-1 and TRBJ2-1; D is ambiguous. With 3 bases removed from V and 10 bases from J, the gap between germline ends came to 11 bases. This CDR3 region has 12 residues. Germline V gene data show CDR1 as SGHRS and CDR2 as YFSETQ. The CDR3 is CASSYGPAEQFF. The CDR3 DNA sequence: TGCGCCAGCAGCTACGGACCGGCAGAGCAGTTCTTC.

The chain employs TRBV6-1 and TRBJ2-1; 8 nucleotides match TRBD2. V lost 6 bases to trimming and J lost 4 bases; unmatched junction nucleotides: 5. Germline V gives CDR1 MNHNS, CDR2 SASEGT. The length of the CDR3 is 14 residues. CDR3: CASRERELYNEQFF. The CDR3 DNA sequence: TGTGCCAGCAGGGAGCGGGAGTTGTACAATGAGCAGTTCTTC.

A few counts support this clone. The rearrangement uses TRBV28 and TRBJ2-3; 9 nucleotides agree with TRBD1. CDR3 length equals 14 residues. CDR1 and CDR2 (germline): MDHEN, SYDVKM. Trimming took 3 bases from V and 5 from J; bases not matched to a gene: 3. The chain's CDR3 is CASSLGTGKDTQYF. The CDR3 nucleotides are TGTGCCAGCAGTTTGGGGACAGGGAAAGATACGCAGTATTTT.

This clone has ten or more counts. This chain joins TRBV7-2 and TRBJ1-2; no clear D gene. V lost 3 bases to trimming and J lost 4 bases, with 12 bases between them. Germline V gene data show CDR1 as SGHTA and CDR2 as FQGNSA. The CDR3 runs 14 residues. CDR3 in DNA: TGTGCCAGCAGCTTTACTGGCTACACCTATGGCTACACCTTC. Its protein is CASSFTGYTYGYTF. The variable domain in full, with the rest retrieved from reference TRBV7-2 and TRBJ1-2, is GAGVSQSPSNKVTEKGKDVELRCDPISGHTALYWYRQSLGQGLEFLIYFQGNSAPDKSGLPSDRFSAERTGGSVSTLTIQRTQQEDSAVYLCASSFTGYTYGYTFGSGTRLTVV.

The genes are TRBV11-2 and TRBJ1-3; possibly TRBD1 for D (5 bases). This CDR3 is 16 amino acids long. Trimming shortened V by 6 bases and J by 0 bases, and 15 bases separated the two germline ends. From germline, CDR1 is SGHAT and CDR2 FQNNGV. Here the CDR3 DNA reads TGTGCCAGCAGTTTTCGCCTCGGGGCCTCTGGAAACACCATATATTTT. Protein: CASSFRLGASGNTIYF.

The chain uses TRBV9 and TRBJ2-1; TRBD2 matches 12 bases. V lost 3 bases to trimming and J lost 4 bases; unmatched junction nucleotides: 5. Per germline, CDR1 SGDLS and CDR2 YYNGEE. The CDR3 extends over 16 amino acids. In DNA form, the CDR3 reads TGTGCCAGCAGCGCCACTAGCGGGGGGCGGTACAATGAGCAGTTCTTC. This codes for CASSATSGGRYNEQFF.